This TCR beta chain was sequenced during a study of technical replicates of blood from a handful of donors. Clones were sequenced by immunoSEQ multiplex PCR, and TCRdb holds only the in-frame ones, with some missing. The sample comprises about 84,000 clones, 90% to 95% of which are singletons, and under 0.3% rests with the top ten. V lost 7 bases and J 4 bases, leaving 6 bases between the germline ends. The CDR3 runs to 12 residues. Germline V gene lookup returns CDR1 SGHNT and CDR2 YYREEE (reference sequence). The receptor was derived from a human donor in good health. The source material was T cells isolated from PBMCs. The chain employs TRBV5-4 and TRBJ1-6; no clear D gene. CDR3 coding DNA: TGTGCCAGCGGGAGTTATAATTCACCCCTCCACTTT. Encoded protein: CASGSYNSPLHF. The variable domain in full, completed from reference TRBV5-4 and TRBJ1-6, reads ETGVTQSPTHLIKTRGQQVTLRCSSQSGHNTVSWYQQALGQGPQFIFQYYREEENGRGNFPPRFSGLQFPNYSSELNVNALELDDSALYLCASGSYNSPLHFGNGTRLTVT.